The rows below give T cell receptor beta chains drawn from one sample of a study of PD-1 blockade in classical Hodgkin lymphoma. Method: immunoSEQ multiplex PCR; TCRdb's copy keeps in-frame clones and lacks some. Among more than 75,000 clones listed, about 93% were seen once. This material consisted of peripheral blood mononuclear cells (PBMCs), taken before the fourth cycle of nivolumab. These receptors came from a human donor with classical Hodgkin lymphoma. Both conserved end residues are part of each CDR3. Only part of the rows carry a size: once, few, many, or a class if the clone is expanded.

abundance: .; v_gene: TRBV9; j_gene: TRBJ2-3; CDR3aa: CASSSHLTGPTDTQYF
abundance: .; v_gene: TRBV6-1; j_gene: TRBJ1-5; CDR3aa: CASSEVGPFNQPQHF
abundance: .; v_gene: TRBV5-1; j_gene: TRBJ2-3; CDR3aa: CASSLEGDLADTQYF
abundance: .; v_gene: TRBV7-8; j_gene: TRBJ2-1; CDR3aa: CASSFGTINNEQFF
abundance: .; v_gene: TRBV6-5; j_gene: TRBJ2-1; CDR3aa: CASSRQGVGLNEQFF
abundance: .; v_gene: TRBV29-1; j_gene: TRBJ1-3; CDR3aa: CSVGAGGASGNTIYF
abundance: .; v_gene: TRBV5-5; j_gene: TRBJ2-3; CDR3aa: CASSLGWGTDLSSTDTQYF
abundance: .; v_gene: TRBV21-1; j_gene: TRBJ2-3; CDR3aa: CASSNSPETDTQYF
abundance: .; v_gene: TRBV5-1; j_gene: TRBJ2-2; CDR3aa: CASSLVPRIGELFF
abundance: few; v_gene: TRBV28; j_gene: TRBJ2-1; CDR3aa: CASSFSGGQFF
abundance: .; v_gene: TRBV11-2; j_gene: TRBJ2-7; CDR3aa: CASSLGGGQYF
abundance: .; v_gene: TRBV10-3; j_gene: TRBJ2-7; CDR3aa: CAIRTGTEGEQYF
abundance: .; v_gene: TRBV27; j_gene: TRBJ2-5; CDR3aa: CASSRLGQGEETQYF
abundance: .; v_gene: TRBV18; j_gene: TRBJ2-1; CDR3aa: CASSPPGGRSGPRNEQFF
abundance: .; v_gene: TRBV19; j_gene: TRBJ2-7; CDR3aa: CASRTGVNSLTKSYEHCVEYF
abundance: .; v_gene: TRBV10-3; j_gene: TRBJ2-6; CDR3aa: CAISRGEAGANVLTF
abundance: .; v_gene: TRBV19; j_gene: TRBJ1-5; CDR3aa: CASRTYRAEGNQPQHF
abundance: .; v_gene: TRBV11-3; j_gene: TRBJ1-1; CDR3aa: CASSFGWGTEAFF
abundance: .; v_gene: TRBV10-3; j_gene: TRBJ1-3; CDR3aa: CAIKTGENGNTIYF
abundance: .; v_gene: TRBV30; j_gene: TRBJ1-4; CDR3aa: CACRYPGQGEEKLFF
abundance: .; v_gene: TRBV4-1; j_gene: TRBJ2-3; CDR3aa: CASSHDGQPEDTQYF
abundance: .; v_gene: TRBV19; j_gene: TRBJ2-5; CDR3aa: CARQRTGGRSGTQYF
abundance: once; v_gene: TRBV18; j_gene: TRBJ1-2; CDR3aa: CASSLKRGVDGYTF
abundance: .; v_gene: TRBV6-5; j_gene: TRBJ2-2; CDR3aa: CASSYEYRGGELFF
abundance: once; v_gene: TRBV5-1; j_gene: TRBJ2-7; CDR3aa: CASSLEASLSYEQYF
abundance: .; v_gene: TRBV7-8; j_gene: TRBJ2-1; CDR3aa: CASSLVGRGVNYNEQFF
abundance: .; v_gene: TRBV27; j_gene: TRBJ2-5; CDR3aa: CASKSSGSLGETQYF
abundance: .; v_gene: TRBV27; j_gene: TRBJ1-5; CDR3aa: CASSLSLGQPQHF
abundance: .; v_gene: TRBV28; j_gene: TRBJ2-4; CDR3aa: CASSPPRGTAKNIQYF
abundance: once; v_gene: TRBV10-3; j_gene: TRBJ2-2; CDR3aa: CAISEVRGTVLRELFF
abundance: .; v_gene: TRBV19; j_gene: TRBJ2-7; CDR3aa: CASSMGEITLSPSYEQYF
abundance: .; v_gene: TRBV7-8; j_gene: TRBJ2-7; CDR3aa: CASSLGPGGPYEQYF
abundance: .; v_gene: TRBV6-5; j_gene: TRBJ2-3; CDR3aa: CASSYSDATDTQYF
abundance: .; v_gene: TRBV28; j_gene: TRBJ1-5; CDR3aa: CASSLSRGPSNQPQHF
abundance: .; v_gene: TRBV27; j_gene: TRBJ2-7; CDR3aa: CASSPSWGLTSYEQYF
abundance: .; v_gene: TRBV7-9; j_gene: TRBJ2-1; CDR3aa: CASSLTGGSYNEQFF
abundance: .; v_gene: TRBV6-5; j_gene: TRBJ2-2; CDR3aa: CASSSPTSGLGELFF
abundance: .; v_gene: TRBV6-5; j_gene: TRBJ2-7; CDR3aa: CASTSRGVTSYEQYF
abundance: .; v_gene: TRBV2; j_gene: TRBJ2-1; CDR3aa: CASSPTSGYNEQFF
abundance: .; v_gene: TRBV27; j_gene: TRBJ2-7; CDR3aa: CASSRPHRGGSYEQYF
abundance: .; v_gene: TRBV28; j_gene: TRBJ1-3; CDR3aa: CASSEVAGLGNTIYF
abundance: .; v_gene: TRBV29-1; j_gene: TRBJ1-1; CDR3aa: CSAEDRVKGTEAFF
abundance: .; v_gene: TRBV28; j_gene: TRBJ1-1; CDR3aa: CASLTRRGRTEAFF
abundance: .; v_gene: TRBV27; j_gene: TRBJ2-3; CDR3aa: CASSFGTSRGTQYF
abundance: .; v_gene: TRBV28; j_gene: TRBJ2-3; CDR3aa: CASSSADTQYF
abundance: once; v_gene: TRBV27; j_gene: TRBJ1-5; CDR3aa: CASSSLTGTIGPQHF